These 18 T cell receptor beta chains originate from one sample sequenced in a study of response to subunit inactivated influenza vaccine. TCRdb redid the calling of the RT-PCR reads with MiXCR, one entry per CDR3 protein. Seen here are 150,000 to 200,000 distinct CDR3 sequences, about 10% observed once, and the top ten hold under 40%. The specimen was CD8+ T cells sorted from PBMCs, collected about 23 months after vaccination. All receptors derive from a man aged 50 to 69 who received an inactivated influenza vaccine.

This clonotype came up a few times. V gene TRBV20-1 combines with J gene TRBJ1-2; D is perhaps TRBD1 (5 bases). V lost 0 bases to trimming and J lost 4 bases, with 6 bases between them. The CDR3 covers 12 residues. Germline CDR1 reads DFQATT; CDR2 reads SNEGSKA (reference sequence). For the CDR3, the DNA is TGCAGTGCTAGAGAGGGGGGCTATGGCTACACCTTC. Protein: CSAREGGYGYTF.

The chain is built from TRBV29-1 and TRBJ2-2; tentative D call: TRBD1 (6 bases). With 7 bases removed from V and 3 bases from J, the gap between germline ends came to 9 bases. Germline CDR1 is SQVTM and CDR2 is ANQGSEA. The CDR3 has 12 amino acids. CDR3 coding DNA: TGCAGCGCCTGGACAGACACCGGGGAGCTGTTTTTT. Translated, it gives CSAWTDTGELFF.

CDR3 in DNA: TGTGCCAGCAGCCCCGTCGCAGCACACAAATCCCCTTTTTACGAGCAGTACTTC. Its translation is CASSPVAAHKSPFYEQYF. This chain uses TRBV11-1 with TRBJ2-7, with D unresolved. V lost 5 bases, J lost 4 bases, and 27 bases lay in between. Germline V gene lookup returns CDR1 SGHAT and CDR2 FQDESV (reference sequence). The length of the CDR3 is 18 residues.

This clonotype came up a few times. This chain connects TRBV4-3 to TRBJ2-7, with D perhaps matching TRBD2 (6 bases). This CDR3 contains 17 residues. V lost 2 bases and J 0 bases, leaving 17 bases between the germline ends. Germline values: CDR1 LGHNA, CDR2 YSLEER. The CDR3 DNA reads TGCGCCAGCAGCCAATACGAAAGCGGGCGGAGCTCCTACGAGCAGTACTTC. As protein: CASSQYESGRSSYEQYF.

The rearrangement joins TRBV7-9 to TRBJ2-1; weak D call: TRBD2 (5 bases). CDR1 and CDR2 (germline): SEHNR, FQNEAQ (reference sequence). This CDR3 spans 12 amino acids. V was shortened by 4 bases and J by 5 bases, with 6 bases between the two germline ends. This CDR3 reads CASSYGNNEQFF. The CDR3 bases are TGTGCCAGCAGCTACGGGAACAATGAGCAGTTCTTC. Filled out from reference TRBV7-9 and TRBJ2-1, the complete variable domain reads DTGVSQNPRHKITKRGQNVTFRCDPISEHNRLYWYRQTLGQGPEFLTYFQNEAQLEKSRLLSDRFSAERPKGSFSTLEIQRTEQGDSAMYLCASSYGNNEQFFGPGTRLTVL.

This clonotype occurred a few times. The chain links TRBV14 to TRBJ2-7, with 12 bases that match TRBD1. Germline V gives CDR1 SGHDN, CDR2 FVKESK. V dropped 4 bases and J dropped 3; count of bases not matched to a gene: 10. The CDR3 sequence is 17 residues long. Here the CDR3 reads CASSPPSGTGGIYEQYF. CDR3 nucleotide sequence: TGTGCCAGCAGCCCACCTTCTGGGACAGGGGGCATCTACGAGCAGTACTTC.

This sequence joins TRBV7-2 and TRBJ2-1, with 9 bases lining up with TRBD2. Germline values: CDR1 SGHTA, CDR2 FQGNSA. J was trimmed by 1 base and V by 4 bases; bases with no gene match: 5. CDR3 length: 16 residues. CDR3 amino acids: CASSSSGLASYNEQFF. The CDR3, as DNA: TGTGCCAGCAGCTCTTCGGGACTAGCTTCCTACAATGAGCAGTTCTTC.

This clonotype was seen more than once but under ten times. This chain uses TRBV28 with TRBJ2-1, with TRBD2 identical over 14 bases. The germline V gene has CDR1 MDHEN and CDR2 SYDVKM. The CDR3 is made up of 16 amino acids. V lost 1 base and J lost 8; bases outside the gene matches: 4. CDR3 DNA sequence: TGTGCCAGCAGTTTATTGGGACTAGCGGGAGTGGATGAGCAGTTCTTC. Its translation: CASSLLGLAGVDEQFF. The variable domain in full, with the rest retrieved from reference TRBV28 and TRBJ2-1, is DVKVTQSSRYLVKRTGEKVFLECVQDMDHENMFWYRQDPGLGLRLIYFSYDVKMKEKGDIPEGYSVSREKKERFSLILESASTNQTSMYLCASSLLGLAGVDEQFFGPGTRLTVL.

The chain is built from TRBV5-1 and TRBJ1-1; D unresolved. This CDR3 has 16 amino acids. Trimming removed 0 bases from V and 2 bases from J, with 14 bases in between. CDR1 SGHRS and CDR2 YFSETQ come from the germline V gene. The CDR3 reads CASSLEEAGANTEAFF. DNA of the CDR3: TGCGCCAGCAGCTTGGAAGAGGCTGGAGCCAACACTGAAGCTTTCTTT.

CDR3 coding DNA: TGTGCCAGCAGTTTATTTGGGACAGGGTTCAATGAGCAGTTCTTC. This codes for CASSLFGTGFNEQFF. The gene calls are TRBV27 and TRBJ2-1, with 9 bases matching TRBD1. The germline gives CDR1 MNHEY, CDR2 SMNVEV (reference sequence). The CDR3 contains 15 residues. The V gene end was trimmed by 1 base and the J gene end by 6 bases; junction bases not matched to a gene: 4.

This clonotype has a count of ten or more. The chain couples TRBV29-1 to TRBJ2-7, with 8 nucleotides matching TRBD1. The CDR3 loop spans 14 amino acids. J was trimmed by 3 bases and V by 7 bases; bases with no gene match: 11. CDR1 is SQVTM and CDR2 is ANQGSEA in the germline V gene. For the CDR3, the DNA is TGCAGCGCTATCCGACAGGGGCCTGTCTACGAGCAGTACTTC. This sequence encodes CSAIRQGPVYEQYF.

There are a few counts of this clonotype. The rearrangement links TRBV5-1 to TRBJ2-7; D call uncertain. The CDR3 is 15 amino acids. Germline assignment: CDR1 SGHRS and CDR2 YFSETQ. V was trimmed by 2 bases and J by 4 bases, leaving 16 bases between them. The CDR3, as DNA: TGCGCCAGCAGCTTAGCCGGATTTGACGGTTACGAGCAGTACTTC. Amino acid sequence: CASSLAGFDGYEQYF.

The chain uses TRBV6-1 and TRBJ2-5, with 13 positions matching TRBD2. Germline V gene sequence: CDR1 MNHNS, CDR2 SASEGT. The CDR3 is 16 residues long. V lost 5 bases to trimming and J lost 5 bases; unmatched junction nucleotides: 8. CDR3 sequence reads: CASSQGLAGWRETQYF. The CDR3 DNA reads TGTGCCAGCAGTCAGGGACTAGCGGGATGGCGTGAGACCCAGTACTTC.

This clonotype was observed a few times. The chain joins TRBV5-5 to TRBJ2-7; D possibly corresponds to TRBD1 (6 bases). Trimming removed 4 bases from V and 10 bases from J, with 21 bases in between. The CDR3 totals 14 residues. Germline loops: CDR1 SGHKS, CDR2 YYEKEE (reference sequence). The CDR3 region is CASSQDSPLGNQYF. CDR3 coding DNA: TGTGCCAGCAGCCAGGACAGCCCCCTGGGCAACCAGTACTTC.

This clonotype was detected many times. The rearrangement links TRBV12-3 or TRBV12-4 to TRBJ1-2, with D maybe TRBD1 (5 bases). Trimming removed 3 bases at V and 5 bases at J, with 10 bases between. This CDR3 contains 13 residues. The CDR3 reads CASSFEGLYGYTF. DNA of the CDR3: TGTGCCAGCAGTTTCGAGGGACTATATGGCTACACCTTC.

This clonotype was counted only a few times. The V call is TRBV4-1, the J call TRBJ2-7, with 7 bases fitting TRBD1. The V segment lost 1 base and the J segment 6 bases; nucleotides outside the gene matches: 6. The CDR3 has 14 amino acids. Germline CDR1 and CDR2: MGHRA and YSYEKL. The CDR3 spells CASSQGMTGTEQYF. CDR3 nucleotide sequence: TGCGCCAGCAGCCAAGGAATGACAGGGACCGAGCAGTACTTC.

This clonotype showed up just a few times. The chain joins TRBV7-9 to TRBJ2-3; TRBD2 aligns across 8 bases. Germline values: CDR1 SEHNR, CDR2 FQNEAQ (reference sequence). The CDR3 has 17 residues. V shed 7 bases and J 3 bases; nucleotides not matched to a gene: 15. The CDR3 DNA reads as TGTGCCAGCACCATACCCGGGGGGGGTTGGGAGACAGATACGCAGTATTTT. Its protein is CASTIPGGGWETDTQYF.

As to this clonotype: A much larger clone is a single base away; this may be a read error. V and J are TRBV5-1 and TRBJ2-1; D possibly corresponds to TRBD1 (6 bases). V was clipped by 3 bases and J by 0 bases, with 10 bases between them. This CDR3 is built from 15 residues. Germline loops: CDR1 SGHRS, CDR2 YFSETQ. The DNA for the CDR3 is TGCGCCAGCAGCTCTACAGGGAGCTCCTACAATGAGCAGTTCTTC. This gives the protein CASSSTGSSYNEQFF.